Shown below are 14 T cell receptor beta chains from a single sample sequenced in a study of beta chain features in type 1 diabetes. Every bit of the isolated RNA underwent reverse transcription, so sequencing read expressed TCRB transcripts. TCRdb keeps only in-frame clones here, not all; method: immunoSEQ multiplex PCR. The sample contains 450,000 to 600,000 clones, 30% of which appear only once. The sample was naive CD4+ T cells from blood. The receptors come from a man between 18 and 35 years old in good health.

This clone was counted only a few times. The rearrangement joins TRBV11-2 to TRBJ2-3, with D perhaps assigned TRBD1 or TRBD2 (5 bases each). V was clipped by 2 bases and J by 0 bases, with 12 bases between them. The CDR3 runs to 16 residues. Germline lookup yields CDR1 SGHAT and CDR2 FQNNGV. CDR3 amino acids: CASSLTGHLSTDTQYF. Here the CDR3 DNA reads TGTGCCAGCAGCTTAACGGGGCACCTGAGCACAGATACGCAGTATTTT.

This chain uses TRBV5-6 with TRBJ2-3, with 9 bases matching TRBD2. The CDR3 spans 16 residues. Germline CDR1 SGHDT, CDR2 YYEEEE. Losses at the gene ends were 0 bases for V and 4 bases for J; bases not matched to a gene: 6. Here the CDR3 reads CASSLVASGTSDTQYF. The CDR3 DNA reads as TGTGCCAGCAGCTTGGTGGCTAGCGGGACGTCAGATACGCAGTATTTT.

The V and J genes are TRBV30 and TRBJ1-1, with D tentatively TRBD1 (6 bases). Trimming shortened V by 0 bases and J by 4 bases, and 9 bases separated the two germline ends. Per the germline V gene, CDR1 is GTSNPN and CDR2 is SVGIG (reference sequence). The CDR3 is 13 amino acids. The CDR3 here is CAWSVRTATEAFF. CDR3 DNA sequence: TGTGCCTGGAGTGTACGGACAGCCACTGAAGCTTTCTTT.

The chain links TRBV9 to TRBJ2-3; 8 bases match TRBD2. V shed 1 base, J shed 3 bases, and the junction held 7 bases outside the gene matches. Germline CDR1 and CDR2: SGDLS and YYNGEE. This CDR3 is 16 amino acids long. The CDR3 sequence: CASSVLAGSLTDTQYF. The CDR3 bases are TGTGCCAGCAGCGTATTAGCGGGGTCCCTGACAGATACGCAGTATTTT.

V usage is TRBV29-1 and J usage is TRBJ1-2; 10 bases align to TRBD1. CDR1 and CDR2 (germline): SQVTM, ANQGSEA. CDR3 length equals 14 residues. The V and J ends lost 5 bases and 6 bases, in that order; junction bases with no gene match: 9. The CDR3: CSVIPAGQGDGYTF. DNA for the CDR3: TGCAGCGTTATCCCTGCTGGACAGGGGGATGGCTACACCTTC.

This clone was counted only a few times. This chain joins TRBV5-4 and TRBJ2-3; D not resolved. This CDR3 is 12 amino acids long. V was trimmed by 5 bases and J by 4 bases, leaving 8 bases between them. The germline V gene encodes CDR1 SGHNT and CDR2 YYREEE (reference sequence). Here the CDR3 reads CASSKVPDTQYF. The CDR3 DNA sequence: TGTGCCAGCAGTAAAGTACCAGATACGCAGTATTTT.

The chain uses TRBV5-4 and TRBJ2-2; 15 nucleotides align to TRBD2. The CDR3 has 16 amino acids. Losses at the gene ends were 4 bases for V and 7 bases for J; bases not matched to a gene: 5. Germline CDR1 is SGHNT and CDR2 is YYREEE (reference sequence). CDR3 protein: CASSAGTSGRSGELFF. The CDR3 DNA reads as TGTGCCAGCAGCGCCGGGACTAGCGGGAGGAGCGGGGAGCTGTTTTTT.

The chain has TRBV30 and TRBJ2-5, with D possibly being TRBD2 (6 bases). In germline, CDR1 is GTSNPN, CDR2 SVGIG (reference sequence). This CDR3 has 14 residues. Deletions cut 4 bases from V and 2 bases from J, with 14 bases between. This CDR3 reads CAWNVPGLQETQYF. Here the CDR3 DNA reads TGTGCCTGGAACGTACCGGGACTTCAAGAGACCCAGTACTTC.

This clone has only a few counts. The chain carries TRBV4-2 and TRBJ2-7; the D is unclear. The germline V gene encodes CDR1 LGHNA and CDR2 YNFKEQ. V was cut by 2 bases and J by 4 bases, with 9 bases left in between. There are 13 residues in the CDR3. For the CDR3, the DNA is TGTGCCAGCAGCCAACCCTCCGCATACGAGCAGTACTTC. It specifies CASSQPSAYEQYF.

CDR3 DNA sequence: TGTGCCATCAGGCAGCCAGCCTCCTACGAGCAGTACTTC. Its protein product is CAIRQPASYEQYF. This chain links TRBV10-3 with TRBJ2-7; no firm D call. The V end was cut by 6 bases, the J end by 0 bases, with 9 bases between. Germline values: CDR1 ENHRY, CDR2 SYGVKD. This CDR3 is built from 13 residues.

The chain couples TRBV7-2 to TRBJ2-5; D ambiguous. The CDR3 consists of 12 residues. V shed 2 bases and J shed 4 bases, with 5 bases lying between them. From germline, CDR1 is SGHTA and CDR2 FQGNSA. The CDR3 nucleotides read TGTGCCAGCAGCTTAATGAGAGAGACCCAGTACTTC. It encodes CASSLMRETQYF.

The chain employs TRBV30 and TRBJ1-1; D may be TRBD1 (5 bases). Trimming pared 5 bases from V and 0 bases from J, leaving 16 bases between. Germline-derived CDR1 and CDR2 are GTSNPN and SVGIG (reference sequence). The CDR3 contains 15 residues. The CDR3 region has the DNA TGTGCCTGGTTTCCAGGGCTTCGCATGAACACTGAAGCTTTCTTT. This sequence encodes CAWFPGLRMNTEAFF.

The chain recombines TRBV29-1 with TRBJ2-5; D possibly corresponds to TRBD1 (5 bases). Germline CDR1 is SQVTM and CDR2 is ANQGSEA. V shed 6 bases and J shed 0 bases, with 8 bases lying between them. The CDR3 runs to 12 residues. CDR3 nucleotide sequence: TGCAGCGTGACAGCGTACCAAGAGACCCAGTACTTC. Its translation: CSVTAYQETQYF.

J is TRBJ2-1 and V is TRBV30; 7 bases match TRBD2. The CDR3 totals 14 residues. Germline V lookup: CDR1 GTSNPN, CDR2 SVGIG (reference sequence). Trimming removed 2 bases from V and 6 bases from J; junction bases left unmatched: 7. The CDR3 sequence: CAWSKLAIGNEQFF. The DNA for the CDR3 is TGTGCCTGGAGTAAACTAGCGATAGGCAATGAGCAGTTCTTC.